The 14 T cell receptor beta chains in this list originate from one sample, sequenced in a study of blood T cell repertoires in COVID-19. Method: immunoSEQ multiplex PCR; TCRdb's copy keeps in-frame clones and lacks some. Of hundreds of thousands of clones in the sample, 86% were seen once. The specimen sequenced was PBMCs or T cells enriched from blood (not recorded which). These receptors came from a woman between 50 and 59 years old in a cohort exposed to, infected with or recovered from COVID-19 (not recorded which).

V and J are TRBV7-6 and TRBJ1-5; 8 bases match TRBD1. Trimming removed 6 bases from V and 5 bases from J; junction bases left unmatched: 3. The CDR3 has 13 amino acids. Germline V gene data show CDR1 as SGHVS and CDR2 as FNYEAQ. CDR3 DNA: TGTGCCAGCAGTCCGGACAGGGATCAGCCCCAGCATTTT. Its protein product is CASSPDRDQPQHF.

The chain uses TRBV6-5 and TRBJ2-7, with TRBD1 as a possible D gene (6 bases). CDR1 and CDR2 (germline): MNHEY, SVGAGI. The CDR3 sequence is 15 residues long. V was clipped by 0 bases and J by 6 bases, with 15 bases between them. The CDR3 DNA follows: TGTGCCAGCAGTTACTCGAGACAGGTGGTCGGCGAGCAGTACTTC. It codes for CASSYSRQVVGEQYF.

DNA of the CDR3: TGTGCCACCAGTGACCGGCGGAACTCTGGGGCCAACGTCCTGACTTTC. Its translation: CATSDRRNSGANVLTF. The chain carries TRBV24-1 and TRBJ2-6, with D unclear. Germline CDR1 is KGHDR and CDR2 is SFDVKD. V was clipped by 4 bases and J by 0 bases, with 9 bases between them. This CDR3 is 16 amino acids long.

The chain joins TRBV12-3 or TRBV12-4 to TRBJ2-7; D is unresolved. The CDR3 spans 12 residues. V was clipped by 3 bases and J by 6 bases, with 9 bases between them. The CDR3 loop reads CASSFSPLEQYF. The CDR3, as DNA: TGTGCCAGCAGTTTTAGCCCCCTCGAGCAGTACTTC.

The V call is TRBV7-9, the J call TRBJ2-1; D is perhaps TRBD2 (6 bases). V lost 6 bases and J lost 2, with 23 bases in between. CDR3 length: 18 residues. Germline V gene data show CDR1 as SEHNR and CDR2 as FQNEAQ (reference sequence). The CDR3 region has the DNA TGTGCCAGCAGTTCACTCGTCTTCCGGGACTCGGCCTACAATGAGCAGTTCTTC. This gives the protein CASSSLVFRDSAYNEQFF.

The J gene is TRBJ1-6, the V gene TRBV28; D is ambiguous. Germline-derived CDR1 and CDR2 are MDHEN and SYDVKM. V was shortened by 4 bases and J by 9 bases, with 10 bases between the two germline ends. CDR3 length: 13 amino acids. The CDR3 region has the DNA TGTGCCAGCAGTTGGGCCAGTGGTTCACCCCTCCACTTT. This codes for CASSWASGSPLHF.

The rearrangement links TRBV27 to TRBJ2-1, with TRBD2 matching 7 bases. Germline CDR1 is MNHEY and CDR2 is SMNVEV (reference sequence). The CDR3 loop spans 17 amino acids. V was pared by 3 bases and J by 1 base, with 9 bases of the junction left unmatched. DNA for the CDR3: TGTGCCAGCAGTTTGACTAGACTAGCTCGGTCCTACAATGAGCAGTTCTTC. This gives the protein CASSLTRLARSYNEQFF.

The chain joins TRBV7-9 to TRBJ2-1; D is perhaps TRBD1 (7 bases). V lost 4 bases and J 4 bases, leaving 17 bases between the germline ends. CDR1 and CDR2 from the germline V gene are SEHNR and FQNEAQ (reference sequence). CDR3 length equals 16 residues. The DNA for the CDR3 is TGTGCCAGCAGCTCGCCTAGGGCGGGACAGTACAATGAGCAGTTCTTC. This sequence encodes CASSSPRAGQYNEQFF.

CDR3 sequence reads: CASSLGRTGSNTEAFF. The CDR3 bases are TGTGCCAGCAGCTTAGGTCGGACAGGGTCGAACACTGAAGCTTTCTTT. The rearrangement uses TRBV11-2 and TRBJ1-1; 8 bases are a match to TRBD1. The length of the CDR3 is 16 residues. The V gene's germline CDR1 is SGHAT and CDR2 FQNNGV. The junction had 5 bases not matched to a gene; V was cut back by 1 base and J by 1 base.

The sample holds one count of this clone. The CDR3 DNA reads TGTGCCAGCAGCCAAGATAAACAGGGGGTAACTAATGAAAAACTGTTTTTT. It encodes CASSQDKQGVTNEKLFF. This chain links TRBV3-1 (or the pseudogene TRBV3-2) with TRBJ1-4; 8 bases are shared with TRBD1. This CDR3 contains 17 residues. CDR1 and CDR2 from the germline V gene are LGHDT and YNNKEL (reference sequence). V dropped 0 bases and J dropped 1; count of bases not matched to a gene: 4.

The chain carries TRBV19 and TRBJ2-3; D unclear. Germline V gene lookup returns CDR1 LNHDA and CDR2 SQIVND (reference sequence). This CDR3 comprises 13 residues. Trimming took off 3 bases at V and 7 bases at J, with 11 bases between the two ends. This CDR3 is CASSIVQQHTQYF. As DNA, the CDR3 is TGTGCCAGTAGTATTGTACAACAACATACGCAGTATTTT.

This clone came up a few times. The gene calls are TRBV5-1 and TRBJ1-2; the match to TRBD1 covers 10 bases. This CDR3 comprises 13 residues. Germline CDR1 reads SGHRS; CDR2 reads YFSETQ. The junction had 3 bases not matched to a gene; V was cut back by 2 bases and J by 8 bases. CDR3 in DNA: TGCGCCAGCAGCTTCGACAGGGGGCAAGGCTACACCTTC. Protein product: CASSFDRGQGYTF.

The V gene is TRBV7-9, the J gene TRBJ2-4; 7 bases are shared with TRBD1. The CDR3 is made up of 16 amino acids. V gave up 2 bases and J gave up 2 bases; unmatched junction bases: 6. Germline assignment: CDR1 SEHNR and CDR2 FQNEAQ (reference sequence). CDR3: CASSLTGVVTKNIQYF. The CDR3, as DNA: TGTGCCAGCAGCTTAACAGGGGTCGTTACCAAAAACATTCAGTACTTC.

The J gene is TRBJ1-2, the V gene TRBV29-1; tentative D call: TRBD1 (5 bases). Germline V gene lookup returns CDR1 SQVTM and CDR2 ANQGSEA. The CDR3 runs to 15 residues. The V end was cut by 4 bases, the J end by 4 bases, with 19 bases between. In nucleotides, the CDR3 is TGCAGCGTTGCCCCGGGACTTTTAGGAGGCTATGGCTACACCTTC. This translates into CSVAPGLLGGYGYTF. The full variable domain, rest sourced from reference TRBV29-1 and TRBJ1-2, is SAVISQKPSRDICQRGTSLTIQCQVDSQVTMMFWYRQQPGQSLTLIATANQGSEATYESGFVIDKFPISRPNLTFSTLTVSNMSPEDSSIYLCSVAPGLLGGYGYTFGSGTRLTVV.